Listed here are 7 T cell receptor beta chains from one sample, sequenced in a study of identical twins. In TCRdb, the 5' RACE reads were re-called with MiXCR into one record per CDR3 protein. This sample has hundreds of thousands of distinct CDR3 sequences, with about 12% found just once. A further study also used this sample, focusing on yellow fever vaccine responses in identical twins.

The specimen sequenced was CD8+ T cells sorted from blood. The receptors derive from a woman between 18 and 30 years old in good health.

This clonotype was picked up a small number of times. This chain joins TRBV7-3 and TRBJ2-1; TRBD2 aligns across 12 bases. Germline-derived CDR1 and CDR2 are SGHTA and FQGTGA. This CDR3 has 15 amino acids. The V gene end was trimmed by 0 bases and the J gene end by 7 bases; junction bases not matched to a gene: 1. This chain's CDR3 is CASSLTTSGSNEQFF. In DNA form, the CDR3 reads TGTGCCAGCAGCTTAACGACTAGCGGGAGTAATGAGCAGTTCTTC. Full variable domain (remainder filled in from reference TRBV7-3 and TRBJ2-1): GAGVSQTPSNKVTEKGKYVELRCDPISGHTALYWYRQSLGQGPEFLIYFQGTGAADDSGLPNDRFFAVRPEGSVSTLKIQRTERGDSAVYLCASSLTTSGSNEQFFGPGTRLTVL.

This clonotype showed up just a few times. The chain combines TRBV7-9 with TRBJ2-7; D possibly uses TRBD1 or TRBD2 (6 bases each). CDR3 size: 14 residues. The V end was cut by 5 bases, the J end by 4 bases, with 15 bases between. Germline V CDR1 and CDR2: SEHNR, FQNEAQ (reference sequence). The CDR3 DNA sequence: TGTGCCAGCAGCGAGGGGACACGGGGGTACGAGCAGTACGTC. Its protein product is CASSEGTRGYEQYV.

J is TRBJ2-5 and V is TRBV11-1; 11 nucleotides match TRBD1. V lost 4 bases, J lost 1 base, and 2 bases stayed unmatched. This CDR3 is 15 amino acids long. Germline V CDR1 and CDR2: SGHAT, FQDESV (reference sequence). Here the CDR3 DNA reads TGTGCCAGCAGCTCCGGACAGGGGGCCCAAGAGACCCAGTACTTC. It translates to CASSSGQGAQETQYF.

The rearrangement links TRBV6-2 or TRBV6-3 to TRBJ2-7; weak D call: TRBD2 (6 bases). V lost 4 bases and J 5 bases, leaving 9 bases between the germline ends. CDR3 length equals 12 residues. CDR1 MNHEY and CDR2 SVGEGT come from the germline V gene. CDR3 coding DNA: TGTGCCAGCAGTTGGGGGGAAAACGAGCAGTACTTC. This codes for CASSWGENEQYF.

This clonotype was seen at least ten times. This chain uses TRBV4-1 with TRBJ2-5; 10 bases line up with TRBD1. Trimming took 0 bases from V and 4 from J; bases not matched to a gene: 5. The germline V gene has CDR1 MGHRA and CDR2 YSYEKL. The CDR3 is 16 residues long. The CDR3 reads CASSQETGGRPETQYF. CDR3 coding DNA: TGCGCCAGCAGCCAAGAGACAGGGGGCCGACCAGAGACCCAGTACTTC.

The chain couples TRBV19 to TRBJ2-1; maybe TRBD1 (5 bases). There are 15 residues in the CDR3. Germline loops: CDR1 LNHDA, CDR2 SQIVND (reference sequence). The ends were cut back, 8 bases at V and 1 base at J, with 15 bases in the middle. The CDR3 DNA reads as TGTGCCAGTTCCTTAGGGGTGAGGTCCTACAATGAGCAGTTCTTC. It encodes CASSLGVRSYNEQFF.

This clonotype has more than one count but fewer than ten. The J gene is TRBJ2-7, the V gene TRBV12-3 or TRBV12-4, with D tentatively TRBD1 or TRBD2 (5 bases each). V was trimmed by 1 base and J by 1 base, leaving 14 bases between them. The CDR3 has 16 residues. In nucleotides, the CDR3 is TGTGCCAGCAGTTTAGGGTGGGGGATTGTTTCCTACGAGCAGTACTTC. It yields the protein CASSLGWGIVSYEQYF.